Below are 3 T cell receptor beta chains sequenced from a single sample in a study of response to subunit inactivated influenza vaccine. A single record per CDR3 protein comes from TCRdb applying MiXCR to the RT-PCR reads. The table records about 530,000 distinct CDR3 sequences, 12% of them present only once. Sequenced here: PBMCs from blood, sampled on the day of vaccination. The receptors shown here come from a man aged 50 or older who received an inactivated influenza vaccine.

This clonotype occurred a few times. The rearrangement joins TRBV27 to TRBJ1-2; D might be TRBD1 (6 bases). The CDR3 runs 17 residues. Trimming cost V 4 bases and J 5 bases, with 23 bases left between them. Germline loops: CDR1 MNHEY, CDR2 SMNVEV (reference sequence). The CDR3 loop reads CASSSGRGTLALYGYTF. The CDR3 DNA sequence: TGTGCCAGCAGTTCCGGGAGGGGGACACTTGCACTTTATGGCTACACCTTC.

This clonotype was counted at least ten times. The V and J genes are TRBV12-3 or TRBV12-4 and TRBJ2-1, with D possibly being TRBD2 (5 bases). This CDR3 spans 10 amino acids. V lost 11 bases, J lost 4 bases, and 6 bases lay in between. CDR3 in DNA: TGTGCCTCGGGGTACAATGAGCAGTTCTTC. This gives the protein CASGYNEQFF.

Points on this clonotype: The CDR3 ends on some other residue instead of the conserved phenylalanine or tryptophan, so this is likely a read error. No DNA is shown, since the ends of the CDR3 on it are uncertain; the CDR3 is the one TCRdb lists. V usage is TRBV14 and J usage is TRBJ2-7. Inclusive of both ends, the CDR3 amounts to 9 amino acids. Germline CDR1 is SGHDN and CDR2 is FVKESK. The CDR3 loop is CASSQRTAT.